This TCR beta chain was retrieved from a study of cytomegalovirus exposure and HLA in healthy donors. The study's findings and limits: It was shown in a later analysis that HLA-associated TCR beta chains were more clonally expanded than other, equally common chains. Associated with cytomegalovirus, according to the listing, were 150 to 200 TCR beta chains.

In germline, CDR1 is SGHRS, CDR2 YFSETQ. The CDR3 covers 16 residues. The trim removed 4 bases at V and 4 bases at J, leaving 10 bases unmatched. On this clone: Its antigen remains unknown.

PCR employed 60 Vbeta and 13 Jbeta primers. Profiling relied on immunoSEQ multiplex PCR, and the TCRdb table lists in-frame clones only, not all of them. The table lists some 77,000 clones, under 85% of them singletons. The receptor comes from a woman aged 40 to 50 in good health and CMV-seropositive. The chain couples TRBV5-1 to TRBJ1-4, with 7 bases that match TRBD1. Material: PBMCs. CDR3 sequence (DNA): TGCGCCAGCAGCCCACGCCCCCGGGACAGTAATGAAAAACTGTTTTTT. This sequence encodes CASSPRPRDSNEKLFF.